This T cell receptor (beta chain) was observed in a study of blood T cells in healthy people across ages. CDR1 MDHEN and CDR2 SYDVKM come from the germline V gene. CDR3 length: 14 residues. The V end was cut by 8 bases, the J end by 4 bases, with 18 bases between. Only a few counts were recorded for this clonotype. For the second PCR, which ran for about 7 to 11 cycles, a sample-barcoded 5' primer and a J-beta primer mix were used. One entry per CDR3 protein, called by TCRdb with MiXCR from the 5' RACE reads. The sample has about 1.6 million distinct CDR3 sequences, 30% to 40% seen once. For every donor, a draw yielded ten milliliters of peripheral blood. No fewer than 5.5 micrograms of total RNA were isolated from every sample.

The chain uses TRBV28 and TRBJ2-7; a weak D match, TRBD1 (6 bases). This clonotype was sampled from a woman aged 25 to 39 in good health. The sample consisted of blood. The CDR3 protein is CASRDDRRKYEQYF. CDR3 DNA sequence: TGTGCCAGCCGAGACGACAGGAGAAAATACGAGCAGTACTTC.